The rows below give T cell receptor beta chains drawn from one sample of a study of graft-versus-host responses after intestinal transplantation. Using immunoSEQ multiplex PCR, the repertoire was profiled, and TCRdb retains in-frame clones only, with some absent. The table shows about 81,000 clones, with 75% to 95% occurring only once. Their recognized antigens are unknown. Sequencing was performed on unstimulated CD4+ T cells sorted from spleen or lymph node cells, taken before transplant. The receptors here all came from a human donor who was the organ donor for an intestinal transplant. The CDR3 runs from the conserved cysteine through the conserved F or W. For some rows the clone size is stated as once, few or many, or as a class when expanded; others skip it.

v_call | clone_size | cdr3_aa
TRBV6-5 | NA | CASSPRGKNTEAFF
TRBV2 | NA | CASSAIPGGQHF
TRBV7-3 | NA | CASSLAAGTEAFF
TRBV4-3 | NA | CASSTHRLGSYEQYF
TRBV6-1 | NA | CASSSKGDATYEQYF
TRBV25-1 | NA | CASSDLTPGLAGFETQYF
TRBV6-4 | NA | CASSAGDRTKEKLFF
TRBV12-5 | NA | CASGPQRGTSGSGEQYF
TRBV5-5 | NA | CASTSIAGGPKVDTQYF
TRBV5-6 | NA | CASSLVFAKSTDTQYF
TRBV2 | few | CASSEGQINYGYTF
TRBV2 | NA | CASSEVATPNTEAFF
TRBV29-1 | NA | CSVEALWRKSTDTQYF
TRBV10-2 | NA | CASSELGQGYEQYF
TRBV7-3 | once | CASSLTVVGLAGDNEQFF
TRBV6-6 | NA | CASSRGRHGYTF
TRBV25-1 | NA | CASSESWTGKVRNTEAFF
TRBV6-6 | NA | CATTAGVKNIQYF
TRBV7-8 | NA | CASSFWDRASPLHF
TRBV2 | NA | CASRAPSLGELFF
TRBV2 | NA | CASLTGQGAYGYTF
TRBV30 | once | CAWSFGTVSGELFF
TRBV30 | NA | CAWSVHEQYF
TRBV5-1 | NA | CASSSWTGDQETQYF
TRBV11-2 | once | CASSSSGRGGEQFF
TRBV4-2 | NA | CASSQASGSRADTQYF
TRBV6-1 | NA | CASRGSIYNEQFF
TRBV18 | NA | CASSPSTGFSSEQYF
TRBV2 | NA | CASAGTYSYNEQFF
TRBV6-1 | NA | CASSVTGSYNEQFF
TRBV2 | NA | CASRVDRSGETQYF
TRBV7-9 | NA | CASSTGQGAFRNEQFF
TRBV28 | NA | CASSIIAGAKGLFF
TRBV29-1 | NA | CSVEGQGSQPQHF
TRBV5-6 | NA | CASSHVALYNEQFF
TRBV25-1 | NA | CASSNTAAGEYEQYF
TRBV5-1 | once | CASSLPGRTDTQYF
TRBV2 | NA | CARSGGAPDTQYF
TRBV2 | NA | CASKTQGNYGYTF
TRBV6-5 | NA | CASSKSLTGRYGYTF
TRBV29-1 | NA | CSVGSGRTEAFF
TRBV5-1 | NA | CASSLGGQFTDTQYF
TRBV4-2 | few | CASSQDTGGGNQPQHF
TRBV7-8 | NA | CASSLKRGGYNEQFF
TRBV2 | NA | CASRRTANTGELFF
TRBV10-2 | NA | CASSTGTSGGYEQYF
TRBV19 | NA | CASSMLGRAGANVLTF
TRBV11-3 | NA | CASSLARGRNEQFF